This TCR beta chain was sequenced for a study of cytomegalovirus exposure and HLA in healthy donors. PCR involved 60 Vbeta and 13 Jbeta primers. TCRdb's table, derived via immunoSEQ multiplex PCR, lists solely in-frame clones and lacks some. The sample consists of about 130,000 clones, 74% of them appearing once. Per germline, CDR1 SGDLS and CDR2 YYNGEE. This CDR3 is 14 amino acids long. V trimming: 4 bases; J trimming: 2 bases; junction bases outside the gene matches: 4. The specimen sequenced was PBMCs. This sequence joins TRBV9 and TRBJ1-2; TRBD1 matches 8 bases. The source is a woman aged 45-65 years in good health and CMV-seropositive. For the CDR3, the DNA is TGTGCCAGCAGCCCGGGGACAGGAAACTATGGCTACACCTTC. Translation: CASSPGTGNYGYTF.